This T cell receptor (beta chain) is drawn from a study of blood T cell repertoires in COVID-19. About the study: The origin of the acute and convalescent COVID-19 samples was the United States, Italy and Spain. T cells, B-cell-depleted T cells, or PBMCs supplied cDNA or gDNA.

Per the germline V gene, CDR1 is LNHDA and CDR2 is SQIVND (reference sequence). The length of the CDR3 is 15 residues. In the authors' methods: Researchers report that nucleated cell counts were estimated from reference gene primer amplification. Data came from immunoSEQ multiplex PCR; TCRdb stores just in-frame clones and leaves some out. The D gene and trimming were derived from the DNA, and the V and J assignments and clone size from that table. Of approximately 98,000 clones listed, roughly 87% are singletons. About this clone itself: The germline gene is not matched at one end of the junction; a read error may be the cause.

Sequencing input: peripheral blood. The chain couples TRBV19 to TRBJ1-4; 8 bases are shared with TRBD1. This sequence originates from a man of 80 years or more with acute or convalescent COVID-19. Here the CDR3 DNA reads TGTGCCAGTAGGGCAACCGGACAGGGTACGAGGAGGAGGATTTTT. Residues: CASRATGQGTRRRIF. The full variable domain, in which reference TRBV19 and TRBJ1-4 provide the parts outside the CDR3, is DGGITQSPKYLFRKEGQNVTLSCEQNLNHDAMYWYRQDPGQGLRLIYYSQIVNDFQKGDIAEGYSVSREKKESFPLTVTSAQKNPTAFYLCASRATGQGTRRRIFGSGTQLSVL.